This is a list of T cell receptor beta chains from one sample in a study of cytomegalovirus exposure and HLA in healthy donors. Produced via immunoSEQ multiplex PCR; TCRdb's table is partial and in-frame only. The sample includes more than 140,000 clones, roughly four fifths of them seen just once. Sequencing used PBMCs. The receptors derive from a man aged 18 to 30 in good health and CMV-seropositive. Both conserved end residues are trimmed from each CDR3.

TRBV12-5	ASGLGLSLDNEQF
TRBV5-1	ASSWETVEAF
TRBV5-1	ASRLAVNTGELF
TRBV11-3	ASSLGQGSGEDTGELF
TRBV6-5	ASSTGTGTYEQY
TRBV29-1	SVVGPSGEQY
TRBV19	ASSMNSFYGYT
TRBV19	ASSITSSGSPDTQY
TRBV19	ASSPGQVSNQPQH
TRBV4-1	ASSRDRGTMNTEAF
TRBV7-6	ASSPSGTQQEQF
TRBV6-6	ATEPGVANYGYT
TRBV10-2	ASSEPGTSGSSWY
TRBV5-8	ASSTRTSVRTGELF
TRBV5-1	ASSPGQGPFYEQY
TRBV2	ASSDNGRVYEQY
TRBV20-1	SASWGQGYT
TRBV27	ASSLRTSGIYNEQF
TRBV5-5	ASSWGTRYEQY
TRBV6-5	ASSDSGVVRAF
TRBV2	ASKTGGSGQPQH
TRBV6-6	ASSNGTGQFYEQY
TRBV6-1	ASQYSGVYNEQF
TRBV9	ASSVATGQYEQY
TRBV5-1	ASSFGTEAF
TRBV5-1	ASSLQGSSYEQY
TRBV5-1	ASSLHTGADTQY
TRBV2	ASRKGAAGPYEQY
TRBV7-9	ASSSIIGGNQPQH
TRBV19	ASSSHRQASYEQY
TRBV28	ASSIRDRGNTIY
TRBV7-6	ASSPPAAGGSYNEQF
TRBV2	ARGDRASYGYT
TRBV7-8	ASSFPAVLSSTDTQY
TRBV6-5	AIRSRGGGDYGYT
TRBV6-5	ASSSRTGSSYNEQF
TRBV18	ASSPTGLDEQF
TRBV29-1	SVAPRTGASGMNTEAF
TRBV19	ASSLDGTGMGNTIY
TRBV27	ASRTNRPVNEQF
TRBV5-1	ASSSGQTSGANVLT
TRBV2	ASSRDRYNEQF
TRBV6-1	ASSAGQGSFYEQY
TRBV18	ASSPTGGRTEAF
TRBV28	ASSSSGQGSGELF
TRBV18	ASSLLGTVEDEKLF